This T cell receptor beta chain is drawn from a study of Ad26.COV2.S vaccination and SARS-CoV-2 variants. Study details: Dosing was one shot or two shots 56 days apart.

Libraries were prepared by immunoSEQ multiplex PCR; TCRdb keeps only in-frame clonotypes and omits some of them. The sample includes some 340,000 clones, 85% to 90% of them seen just once. Noted treatment: 15 to 20 received Ad26.COV2.S at low or high dose, single or two shots; about 5 received placebo; per-sample allocation not given. Material that was analyzed had been drawn on day 63 after the first vaccine or placebo injection. The sequences come from peripheral blood, collected in a trial of Ad26.COV2.S vaccine versus placebo. This receptor was identified in a person between 18 and 65 years old who received the Ad26.COV2.S COVID-19 vaccine or a placebo.

Here the CDR3 DNA reads TGTGCCAGTAGTAGGGGCAGCTCCTACAATGAGCAGTTCTTC. It translates to CASSRGSSYNEQFF. The chain recombines TRBV19 with TRBJ2-1; D perhaps matches TRBD1 (5 bases). Trimming shortened V by 4 bases and J by 0 bases, and 7 bases separated the two germline ends. Germline V gene lookup returns CDR1 LNHDA and CDR2 SQIVND (reference sequence). This CDR3 has 14 residues.